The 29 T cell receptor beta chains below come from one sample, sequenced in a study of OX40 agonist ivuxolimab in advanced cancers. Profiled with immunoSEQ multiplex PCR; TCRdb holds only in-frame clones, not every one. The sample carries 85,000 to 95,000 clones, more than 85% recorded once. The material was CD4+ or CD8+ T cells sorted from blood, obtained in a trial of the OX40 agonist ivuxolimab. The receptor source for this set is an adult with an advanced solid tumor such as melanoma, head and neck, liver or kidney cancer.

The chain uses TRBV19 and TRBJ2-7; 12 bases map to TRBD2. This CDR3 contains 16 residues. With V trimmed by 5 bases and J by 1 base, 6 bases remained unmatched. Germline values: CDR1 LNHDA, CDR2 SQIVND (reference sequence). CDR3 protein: CASSGETSGRSYEQYF. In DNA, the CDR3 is TGTGCCAGTAGTGGAGAGACTAGCGGGAGATCCTACGAGCAGTACTTC.

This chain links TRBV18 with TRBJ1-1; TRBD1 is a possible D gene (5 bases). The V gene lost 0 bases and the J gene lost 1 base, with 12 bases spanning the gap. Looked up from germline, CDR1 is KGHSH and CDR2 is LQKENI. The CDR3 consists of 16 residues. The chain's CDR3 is CASSPPNGAGNTEAFF. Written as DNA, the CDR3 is TGTGCCAGCTCACCACCGAACGGGGCCGGGAACACTGAAGCTTTCTTT.

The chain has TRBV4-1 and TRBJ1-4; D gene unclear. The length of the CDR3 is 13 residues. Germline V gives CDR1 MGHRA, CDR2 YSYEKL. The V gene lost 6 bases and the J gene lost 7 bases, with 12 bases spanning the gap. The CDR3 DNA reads TGCGCCAGCAGGGACTGGGTAATTGAAAAACTGTTTTTT. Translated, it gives CASRDWVIEKLFF.

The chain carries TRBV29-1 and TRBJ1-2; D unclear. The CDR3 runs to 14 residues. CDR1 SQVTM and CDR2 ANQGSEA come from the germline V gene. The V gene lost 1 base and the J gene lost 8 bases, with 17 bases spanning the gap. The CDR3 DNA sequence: TGCAGCGTTGAAGGCCCCTTCATCCGCAGCGGCTACACCTTC. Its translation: CSVEGPFIRSGYTF. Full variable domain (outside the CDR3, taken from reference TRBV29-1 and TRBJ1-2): SAVISQKPSRDICQRGTSLTIQCQVDSQVTMMFWYRQQPGQSLTLIATANQGSEATYESGFVIDKFPISRPNLTFSTLTVSNMSPEDSSIYLCSVEGPFIRSGYTFGSGTRLTVV.

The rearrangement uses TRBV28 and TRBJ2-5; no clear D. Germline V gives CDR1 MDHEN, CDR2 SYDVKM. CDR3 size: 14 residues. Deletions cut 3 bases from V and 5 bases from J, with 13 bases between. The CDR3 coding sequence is TGTGCCAGCAGTTTGACGGCGGTGGGGGAGACCCAGTACTTC. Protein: CASSLTAVGETQYF.

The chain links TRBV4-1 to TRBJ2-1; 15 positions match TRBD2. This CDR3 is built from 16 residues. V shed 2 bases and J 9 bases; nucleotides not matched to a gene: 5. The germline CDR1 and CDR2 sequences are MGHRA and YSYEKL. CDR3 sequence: CASSQSGTSGRPEQFF. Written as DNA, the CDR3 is TGCGCCAGCAGCCAATCCGGGACTAGCGGGAGGCCTGAGCAGTTCTTC.

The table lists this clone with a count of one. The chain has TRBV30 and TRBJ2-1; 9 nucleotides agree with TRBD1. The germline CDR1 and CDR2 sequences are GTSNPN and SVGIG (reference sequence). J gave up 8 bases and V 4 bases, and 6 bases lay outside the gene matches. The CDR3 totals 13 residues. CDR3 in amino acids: CAWNRGRQDEQFF. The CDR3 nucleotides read TGTGCCTGGAACAGGGGGCGCCAGGATGAGCAGTTCTTC.

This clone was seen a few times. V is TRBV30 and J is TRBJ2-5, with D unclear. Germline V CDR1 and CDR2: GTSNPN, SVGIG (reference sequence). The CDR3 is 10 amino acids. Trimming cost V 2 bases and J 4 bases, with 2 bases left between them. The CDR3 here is CAWSTETQYF. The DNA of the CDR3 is TGTGCCTGGAGTACAGAGACCCAGTACTTC.

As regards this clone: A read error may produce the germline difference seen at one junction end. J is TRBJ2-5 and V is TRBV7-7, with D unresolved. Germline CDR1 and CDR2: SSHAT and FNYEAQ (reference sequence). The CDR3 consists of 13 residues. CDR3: CASSLPGQETQYF. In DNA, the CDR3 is TGTGCTAGCAGCTTACCGGGTCAAGAGACCCAGTACTTC.

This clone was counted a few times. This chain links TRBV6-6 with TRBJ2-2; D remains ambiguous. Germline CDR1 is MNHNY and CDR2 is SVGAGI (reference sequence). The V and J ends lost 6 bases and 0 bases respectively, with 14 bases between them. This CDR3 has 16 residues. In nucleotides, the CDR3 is TGTGCCAGCAGGCCCAACTCCCCATCGAACACCGGGGAGCTGTTTTTT. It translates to CASRPNSPSNTGELFF.

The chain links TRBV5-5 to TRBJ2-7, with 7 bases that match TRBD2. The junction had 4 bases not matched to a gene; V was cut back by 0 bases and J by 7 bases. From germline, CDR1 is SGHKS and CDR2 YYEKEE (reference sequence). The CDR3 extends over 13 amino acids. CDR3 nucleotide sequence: TGTGCCAGCAGCTTGGTAGCGGGTGGGGAGCAGTACTTC. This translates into CASSLVAGGEQYF. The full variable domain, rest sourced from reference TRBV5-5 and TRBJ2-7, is DAGVTQSPTHLIKTRGQQVTLRCSPISGHKSVSWYQQVLGQGPQFIFQYYEKEERGRGNFPDRFSARQFPNYSSELNVNALLLGDSALYLCASSLVAGGEQYFGPGTRLTVT.

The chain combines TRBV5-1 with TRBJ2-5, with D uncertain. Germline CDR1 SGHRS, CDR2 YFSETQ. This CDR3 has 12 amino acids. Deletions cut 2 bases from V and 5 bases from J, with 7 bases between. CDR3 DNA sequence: TGCGCCAGCAGCTTAGGAATGGAGACCCAGTACTTC. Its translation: CASSLGMETQYF.

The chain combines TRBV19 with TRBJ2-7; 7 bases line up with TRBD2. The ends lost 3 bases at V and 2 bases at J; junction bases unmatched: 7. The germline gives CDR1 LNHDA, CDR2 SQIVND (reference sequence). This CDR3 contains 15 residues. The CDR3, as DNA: TGTGCCAGTAGTATCATGAGCGGGGTGGCCTACGAGCAGTACTTC. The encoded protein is CASSIMSGVAYEQYF.

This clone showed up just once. This CDR3 is CAISEPTRGQGYEQYF. The DNA of the CDR3 is TGTGCCATCAGTGAGCCTACCAGGGGGCAAGGGTACGAGCAGTACTTC. This chain connects TRBV10-3 to TRBJ2-7; 8 positions match TRBD1. Losses at the gene ends were 2 bases for V and 4 bases for J; bases not matched to a gene: 10. Germline lookup yields CDR1 ENHRY and CDR2 SYGVKD. There are 16 residues in the CDR3.

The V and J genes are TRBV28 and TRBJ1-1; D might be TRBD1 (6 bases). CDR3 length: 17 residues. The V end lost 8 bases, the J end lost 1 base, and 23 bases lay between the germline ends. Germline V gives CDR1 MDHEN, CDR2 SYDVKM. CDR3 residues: CASLSSPGTPWNTEAFF. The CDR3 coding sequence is TGTGCCAGCTTATCATCGCCCGGGACACCGTGGAACACTGAAGCTTTCTTT.

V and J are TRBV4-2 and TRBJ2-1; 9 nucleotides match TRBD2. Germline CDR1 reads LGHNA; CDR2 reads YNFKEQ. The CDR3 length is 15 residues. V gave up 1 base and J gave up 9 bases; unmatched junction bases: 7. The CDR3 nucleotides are TGTGCCAGCAGCCAAGTAACTAGCGGGTTGGGTGAGCAGTTCTTC. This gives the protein CASSQVTSGLGEQFF.

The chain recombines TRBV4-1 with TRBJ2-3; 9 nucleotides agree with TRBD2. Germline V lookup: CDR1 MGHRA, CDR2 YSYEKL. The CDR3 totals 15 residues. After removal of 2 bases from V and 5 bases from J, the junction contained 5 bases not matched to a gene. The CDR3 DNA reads TGCGCCAGCAGCCAACCCCTAGCGGGGTTAGATACGCAGTATTTT. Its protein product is CASSQPLAGLDTQYF.

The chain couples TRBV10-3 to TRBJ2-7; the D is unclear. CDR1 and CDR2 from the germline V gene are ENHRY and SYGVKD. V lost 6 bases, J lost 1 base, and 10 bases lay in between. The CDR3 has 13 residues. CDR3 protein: CAIRPARSYEQYF. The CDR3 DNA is TGTGCCATCAGGCCAGCGAGGTCCTACGAGCAGTACTTC.

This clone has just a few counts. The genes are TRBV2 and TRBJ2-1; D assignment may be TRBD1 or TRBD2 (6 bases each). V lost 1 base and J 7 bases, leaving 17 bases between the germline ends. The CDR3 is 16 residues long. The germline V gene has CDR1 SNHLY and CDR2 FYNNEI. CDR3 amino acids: CASSEVSGGGRNEQFF. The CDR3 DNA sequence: TGTGCCAGCAGTGAAGTGTCCGGGGGCGGTAGGAATGAGCAGTTCTTC.

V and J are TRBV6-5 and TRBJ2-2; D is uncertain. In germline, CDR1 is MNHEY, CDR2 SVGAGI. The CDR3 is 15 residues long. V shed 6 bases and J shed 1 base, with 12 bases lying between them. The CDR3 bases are TGTGCCAGCAGAGCCCCTGGACGGAACACCGGGGAGCTGTTTTTT. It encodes CASRAPGRNTGELFF.

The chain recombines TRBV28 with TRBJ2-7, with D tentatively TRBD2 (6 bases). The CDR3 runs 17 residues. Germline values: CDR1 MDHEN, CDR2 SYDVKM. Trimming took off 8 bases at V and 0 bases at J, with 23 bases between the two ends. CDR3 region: CASQTSQGGVSSYEQYF. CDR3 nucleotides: TGTGCCAGCCAGACATCTCAGGGCGGGGTTAGCTCCTACGAGCAGTACTTC.

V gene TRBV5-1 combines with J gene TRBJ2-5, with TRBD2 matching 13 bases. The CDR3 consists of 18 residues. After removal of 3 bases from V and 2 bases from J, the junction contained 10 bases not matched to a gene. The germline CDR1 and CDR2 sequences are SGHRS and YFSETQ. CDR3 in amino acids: CASSSGLAGDWGQETQYF. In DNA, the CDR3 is TGCGCCAGCAGCTCCGGACTAGCGGGAGATTGGGGACAAGAGACCCAGTACTTC.

Here the CDR3 reads CASSETGYSAYEQYF. The CDR3 DNA follows: TGTGCCAGCAGTGAGACAGGGTACTCTGCCTACGAGCAGTACTTC. The V gene is TRBV6-1, the J gene TRBJ2-7; TRBD1 agrees at 7 bases. J was trimmed by 2 bases and V by 3 bases; bases with no gene match: 7. The CDR3 totals 15 residues. Germline V gives CDR1 MNHNS, CDR2 SASEGT.

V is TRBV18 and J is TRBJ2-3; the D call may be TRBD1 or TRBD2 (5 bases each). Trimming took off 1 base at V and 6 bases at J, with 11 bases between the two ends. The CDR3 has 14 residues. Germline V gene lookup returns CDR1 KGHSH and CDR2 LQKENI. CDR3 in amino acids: CASSPREGMDTQYF. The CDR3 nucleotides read TGTGCCAGCTCACCACGAGAGGGGATGGATACGCAGTATTTT.

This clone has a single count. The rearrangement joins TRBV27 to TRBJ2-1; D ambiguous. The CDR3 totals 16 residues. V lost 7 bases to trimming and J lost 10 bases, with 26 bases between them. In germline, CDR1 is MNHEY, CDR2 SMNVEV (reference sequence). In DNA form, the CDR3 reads TGTGCCAGCAATTCCCCCCTCACCCGGTTTAAATCCGAGCAGTTCTTC. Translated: CASNSPLTRFKSEQFF.

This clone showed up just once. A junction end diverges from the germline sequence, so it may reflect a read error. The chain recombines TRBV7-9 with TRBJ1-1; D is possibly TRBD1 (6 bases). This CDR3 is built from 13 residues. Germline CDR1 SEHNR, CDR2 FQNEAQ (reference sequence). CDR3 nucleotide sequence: TGTGCCAGCAGCTTAGCGAACGGGCAGGGGCTGTCGTTT. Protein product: CASSLANGQGLSF.

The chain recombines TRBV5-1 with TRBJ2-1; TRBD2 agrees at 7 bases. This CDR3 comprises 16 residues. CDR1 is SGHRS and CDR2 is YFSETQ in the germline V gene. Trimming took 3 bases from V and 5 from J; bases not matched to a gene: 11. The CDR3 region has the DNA TGCGCCAGCAGCTCATACCGGACTAGTACTGACAATGAGCAGTTCTTC. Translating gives CASSSYRTSTDNEQFF.

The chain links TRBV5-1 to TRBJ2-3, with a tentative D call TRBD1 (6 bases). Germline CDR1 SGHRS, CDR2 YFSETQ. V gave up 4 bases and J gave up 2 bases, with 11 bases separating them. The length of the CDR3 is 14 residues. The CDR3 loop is CASSPGQDTDTQYF. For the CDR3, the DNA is TGCGCCAGCAGCCCGGGACAAGACACAGATACGCAGTATTTT.

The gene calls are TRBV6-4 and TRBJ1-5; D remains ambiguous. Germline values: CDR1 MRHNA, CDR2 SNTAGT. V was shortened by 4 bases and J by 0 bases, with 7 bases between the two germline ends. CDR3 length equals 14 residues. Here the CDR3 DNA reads TGTGCCAGCAGTGTGGCCTTTAGCAATCAGCCCCAGCATTTT. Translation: CASSVAFSNQPQHF.